The 32 T cell receptor beta chains below come from one sample, sequenced in a study of neurological immune-mediated disorders. Using its own MiXCR run on the 5' RACE reads, TCRdb lists one record per CDR3 protein. The data contain approximately 130,000 distinct CDR3 sequences, about 3.4% of them singletons. Material for sequencing was PBMCs. Receptor source: a woman in her 30s with multiple sclerosis.

This clonotype was counted ten times or more. The rearrangement uses TRBV10-2 and TRBJ1-2, with D possibly being TRBD1 (5 bases). The V end was cut by 2 bases, the J end by 5 bases, with 9 bases between. The CDR3 covers 13 residues. Looked up from germline, CDR1 is WSHSY and CDR2 is SAAADI. CDR3 protein: CASSEKGSYGYTF. CDR3 nucleotides: TGCGCCAGCAGTGAGAAGGGGAGTTATGGCTACACCTTC.

This clonotype was recorded many times. The chain's CDR3 is CASTQNNEQFF. CDR3 nucleotide sequence: TGTGCCAGCACCCAGAACAATGAGCAGTTCTTC. This chain joins TRBV5-5 and TRBJ2-1; D unresolved. This CDR3 has 11 amino acids. The germline gives CDR1 SGHKS, CDR2 YYEKEE (reference sequence). With 6 bases removed from V and 5 bases from J, the gap between germline ends came to 6 bases.

V is TRBV12-3 or TRBV12-4 and J is TRBJ2-2; 8 positions agree with TRBD2. The J segment lost 3 bases and the V segment lost 5 bases, leaving 17 bases of the junction unmatched. The CDR3 totals 19 residues. CDR3 nucleotides: TGTGCCAGCAGTCCGGACGGGGGCCGGGGGGGGACGTACACCGGGGAGCTGTTTTTT. Its protein is CASSPDGGRGGTYTGELFF.

In this sample, this clonotype turned up many times. The rearrangement joins TRBV5-1 to TRBJ2-3, with D possibly being TRBD1 or TRBD2 (5 bases each). This CDR3 contains 14 residues. Germline V lookup: CDR1 SGHRS, CDR2 YFSETQ. Trimming pared 1 base from V and 2 bases from J, leaving 8 bases between. Here the CDR3 reads CASSLQGATDTQYF. CDR3 DNA: TGCGCCAGCAGCTTGCAGGGAGCCACAGATACGCAGTATTTT.

This clonotype was seen many times. The V and J genes are TRBV6-2 or TRBV6-3 and TRBJ1-6, with unresolved D. The CDR3 consists of 14 residues. Trimming took 2 bases from V and 9 from J, leaving 11 bases between them. CDR1 is MNHEY, CDR2 SVGEGT, per germline. The CDR3 reads CASSYERSTSPLHF. The CDR3 nucleotides read TGTGCCAGCAGTTACGAGAGGTCTACTTCACCCCTCCACTTT.

In its sample, this clonotype was seen many times. The V call is TRBV5-1, the J call TRBJ2-7; D perhaps matches TRBD2 (6 bases). The V gene lost 4 bases and the J gene lost 7 bases, with 18 bases spanning the gap. This CDR3 spans 14 amino acids. Per the germline V gene, CDR1 is SGHRS and CDR2 is YFSETQ. Here the CDR3 reads CASSAGRASGEQYF. The DNA for the CDR3 is TGCGCCAGCAGCGCGGGACGGGCATCGGGGGAGCAGTACTTC.

The V call is TRBV29-1, the J call TRBJ2-3; TRBD2 matches 10 bases. Trimming removed 0 bases from V and 6 bases from J; junction bases left unmatched: 3. The V gene's germline CDR1 is SQVTM and CDR2 ANQGSEA. This CDR3 spans 14 amino acids. The CDR3 protein is CSVEEGLAEDTQYF. The DNA of the CDR3 is TGCAGCGTTGAAGAAGGACTAGCGGAGGATACGCAGTATTTT.

There are many counts of this clonotype. V gene TRBV12-3 or TRBV12-4 combines with J gene TRBJ2-1, with TRBD1 matching 11 bases. With V trimmed by 5 bases and J by 6 bases, 21 bases remained unmatched. The CDR3 consists of 20 residues. The DNA of the CDR3 is TGTGCCAGCAGTGCCTGGATGGGACAGGGGGGTCCCGGCGGGGTCAATGAGCAGTTCTTC. This encodes CASSAWMGQGGPGGVNEQFF.

This clonotype appeared many times. The rearrangement links TRBV20-1 to TRBJ1-5; D might be TRBD1 (5 bases). Trimming took off 6 bases at V and 4 bases at J, with 16 bases between the two ends. The germline V gene has CDR1 DFQATT and CDR2 SNEGSKA (reference sequence). CDR3 length: 14 residues. The CDR3 DNA reads as TGCAGTGCACCGTCCGGGGCAGAGAATCAGCCCCAGCATTTT. Amino acid sequence: CSAPSGAENQPQHF.

This clonotype appeared many times. The genes are TRBV11-2 and TRBJ2-3; no firm D call. Germline CDR1 and CDR2: SGHAT and FQNNGV. The CDR3 is made up of 14 amino acids. V was pared by 0 bases and J by 7 bases, with 11 bases between. The CDR3 DNA follows: TGTGCCAGCAGCTTAGATGTGGTCGCAAATACGCAGTATTTT. Protein: CASSLDVVANTQYF.

Many counts were recorded for this clonotype. As DNA, the CDR3 is TGCAGTGCTATCAGGGGGACAGTTAATATTCCTACCTTC. Translated, it gives CSAIRGTVNIPTF. This chain joins TRBV20-1 and TRBJ1-2; 7 bases are shared with TRBD1. CDR3 length equals 13 residues. V trimming: 4 bases; J trimming: 14 bases; junction bases outside the gene matches: 16. CDR1 is DFQATT and CDR2 is SNEGSKA in the germline V gene (reference sequence).

This clonotype was detected many times. The chain employs TRBV20-1 and TRBJ1-1; possibly TRBD1 for D (5 bases). V dropped 8 bases and J dropped 2 bases, with 18 bases sitting between them. Germline V lookup: CDR1 DFQATT, CDR2 SNEGSKA (reference sequence). The length of the CDR3 is 14 residues. The chain's CDR3 is CSTKRGGQNTEAFF. The CDR3 region has the DNA TGCAGTACAAAAAGGGGAGGGCAAAACACTGAAGCTTTCTTT.

In its sample, this clonotype was seen a few times. The chain is built from TRBV30 and TRBJ2-3, with 9 bases matching TRBD2. From germline, CDR1 is GTSNPN and CDR2 SVGIG (reference sequence). The CDR3 has 14 amino acids. Trimming removed 4 bases from V and 4 bases from J; junction bases left unmatched: 6. As DNA, the CDR3 is TGTGCCTGGAATTTAGCGGGGGCCCCAGATACGCAGTATTTT. Translation: CAWNLAGAPDTQYF. The full variable domain, its missing parts supplied by reference TRBV30 and TRBJ2-3, is SQTIHQWPATLVQPVGSPLSLECTVEGTSNPNLYWYRQAAGRGLQLLFYSVGIGQISSEVPQNLSASRPQDRQFILSSKKLLLSDSGFYLCAWNLAGAPDTQYFGPGTRLTVL.

A few counts support this clonotype. A much larger clone sits a single nucleotide away, making a read error possible. The J gene is TRBJ1-3, the V gene TRBV7-9; a possible D gene is TRBD1 (5 bases). This CDR3 region has 13 residues. V was pared by 5 bases and J by 10 bases, with 15 bases between. Germline V gene lookup returns CDR1 SEHNR and CDR2 FQNEAQ (reference sequence). CDR3 in DNA: TGTGCCAGCAGCGAGCGGGACGCAAAAACCATATATTTT. It encodes CASSERDAKTIYF.

This clonotype was observed at least ten times. The chain carries TRBV5-1 and TRBJ2-1; no definite D call. The CDR3 totals 14 residues. V gave up 0 bases and J gave up 5 bases, with 9 bases separating them. The germline V gene encodes CDR1 SGHRS and CDR2 YFSETQ. CDR3 coding DNA: TGCGCCAGCAGCTTGGGGCAGTACAACAATGAGCAGTTCTTC. It is translated as CASSLGQYNNEQFF. Full variable domain (missing parts from reference TRBV5-1 and TRBJ2-1): KAGVTQTPRYLIKTRGQQVTLSCSPISGHRSVSWYQQTPGQGLQFLFEYFSETQRNKGNFPGRFSGRQFSNSRSEMNVSTLELGDSALYLCASSLGQYNNEQFFGPGTRLTVL.

This clonotype appeared many times. The chain combines TRBV20-1 with TRBJ2-5; a possible D gene is TRBD2 (6 bases). Germline CDR1 is DFQATT and CDR2 is SNEGSKA (reference sequence). CDR3 size: 12 residues. V lost 5 bases and J 4 bases, leaving 11 bases between the germline ends. CDR3 residues: CSAGGPGETQYF. CDR3 DNA: TGCAGTGCTGGAGGGCCGGGAGAGACCCAGTACTTC.

This rearrangement joins TRBV7-8 to TRBJ1-1; no clear D gene. The CDR3 runs to 16 residues. V gave up 2 bases and J gave up 0 bases, with 13 bases separating them. Per germline, CDR1 SGHVS and CDR2 FQNEAQ. CDR3 loop: CASSLFGGLMNTEAFF. The DNA of the CDR3 is TGTGCCAGCAGCTTATTTGGCGGGCTAATGAACACTGAAGCTTTCTTT. Together with reference TRBV7-8 and TRBJ1-1, the CDR3 gives the full variable domain: GAGVSQSPRYKVAKRGQDVALRCDPISGHVSLFWYQQALGQGPEFLTYFQNEAQLDKSGLPSDRFFAERPEGSVSTLKIQRTQQEDSAVYLCASSLFGGLMNTEAFFGQGTRLTVV.

There are a few counts of this clonotype. The gene calls are TRBV4-3 and TRBJ2-3, with a possible D match to TRBD2 (5 bases). Germline loops: CDR1 LGHNA, CDR2 YSLEER. The V end lost 1 base, the J end lost 4 bases, and 18 bases lay between the germline ends. The CDR3 consists of 17 residues. The CDR3 spells CASSQGVLVTGADTQYF. The CDR3 region has the DNA TGCGCCAGCAGCCAAGGGGTACTAGTTACGGGCGCAGATACGCAGTATTTT.

Ten or more counts support this clonotype. This chain connects TRBV7-8 to TRBJ2-2; 10 nucleotides agree with TRBD1. The junction had 6 bases not matched to a gene; V was cut back by 7 bases and J by 4 bases. The length of the CDR3 is 15 residues. Looked up from germline, CDR1 is SGHVS and CDR2 is FQNEAQ. CDR3 in amino acids: CASTDRTGGTGELFF. The CDR3 coding sequence is TGTGCCAGCACCGACCGGACAGGGGGCACCGGGGAGCTGTTTTTT.

The rearrangement links TRBV7-9 to TRBJ2-7; the D gene could be TRBD1 or TRBD2 (5 bases each). This CDR3 region has 14 residues. Looked up from germline, CDR1 is SEHNR and CDR2 is FQNEAQ (reference sequence). Trimming removed 4 bases at V and 7 bases at J, with 17 bases between. CDR3 sequence: CASSSAGTLGEQYF. Written as DNA, the CDR3 is TGTGCCAGCAGCTCCGCCGGGACCCTGGGGGAGCAGTACTTC.

This clonotype has ten or more counts. The rearrangement links TRBV9 to TRBJ2-5, with 7 bases matching TRBD1. This CDR3 comprises 16 residues. Trimming cost V 4 bases and J 2 bases; bases outside gene matches: 11. The germline CDR1 and CDR2 sequences are SGDLS and YYNGEE. CDR3 in DNA: TGTGCCAGCAGCACCACGCCGTCGGGACAGCAAGAGACCCAGTACTTC. It specifies CASSTTPSGQQETQYF.

This clonotype came up many times. The genes are TRBV29-1 and TRBJ1-5, with D possibly matching TRBD1 (5 bases). There are 13 residues in the CDR3. Germline CDR1 and CDR2: SQVTM and ANQGSEA. Trimming took off 7 bases at V and 3 bases at J, with 13 bases between the two ends. DNA for the CDR3: TGCAGCGCCCGGGGGGGGACCAATCAGCCCCAGCATTTT. This codes for CSARGGTNQPQHF.

This clonotype was seen ten or more times. The chain carries TRBV3-1 and TRBJ2-1; tentatively, D is TRBD2 (7 bases). V lost 0 bases and J lost 1, with 13 bases in between. The CDR3 consists of 17 residues. Germline V CDR1 and CDR2: LGHDT, YNNKEL (reference sequence). This CDR3 reads CASSQEGAGESYNEQFF. The CDR3, as DNA: TGTGCCAGCAGCCAAGAGGGGGCGGGAGAGTCCTACAATGAGCAGTTCTTC.

The table lists this clonotype with many counts. V is TRBV11-2 and J is TRBJ2-3; D is possibly TRBD1 (5 bases). Germline V gives CDR1 SGHAT, CDR2 FQNNGV. This CDR3 has 13 amino acids. Between the trimmed V and J ends, which lost 1 base and 9 bases, there was a span of 11 bases. Here the CDR3 DNA reads TGTGCCAGCAGCTTAGTTGGGGCATCCACGCAGTATTTT. It specifies CASSLVGASTQYF.

There are many counts of this clonotype. V gene TRBV6-5 combines with J gene TRBJ1-1, with D perhaps matching TRBD1 (6 bases). Trimming shortened V by 4 bases and J by 2 bases, and 11 bases separated the two germline ends. CDR1 is MNHEY, CDR2 SVGAGI, per germline. This CDR3 is built from 14 residues. As DNA, the CDR3 is TGTGCCAGCAGTTGGGGGACAATTAACACTGAAGCTTTCTTT. It is translated as CASSWGTINTEAFF.

This rearrangement joins TRBV20-1 to TRBJ2-7, with 8 bases identical to TRBD1. CDR3 length: 13 residues. Germline V gene lookup returns CDR1 DFQATT and CDR2 SNEGSKA (reference sequence). J gave up 4 bases and V 4 bases, and 6 bases lay outside the gene matches. The DNA of the CDR3 is TGCAGTGCTAAGGGGACAGGCGGATACGAGCAGTACTTC. Translating gives CSAKGTGGYEQYF.

This clonotype was counted at least ten times. This chain connects TRBV12-3 or TRBV12-4 to TRBJ1-1; D call uncertain. The CDR3 contains 13 residues. The ends were cut back, 1 base at V and 5 bases at J, with 8 bases in the middle. CDR3 protein: CASSLVVGTEAFF. CDR3 sequence (DNA): TGTGCCAGCAGTTTAGTGGTAGGAACTGAAGCTTTCTTT.

This clonotype was picked up many times. This rearrangement joins TRBV6-1 to TRBJ2-5, with D perhaps being TRBD1 or TRBD2 (6 bases each). The V and J ends lost 6 bases and 5 bases respectively, with 16 bases between them. CDR1 and CDR2 from the germline V gene are MNHNS and SASEGT. This CDR3 is built from 14 residues. The CDR3 coding sequence is TGTGCCAGCAGCCTATGGGTAGGGGGGGAGACCCAGTACTTC. It encodes CASSLWVGGETQYF.

This clonotype was seen a few times. Being one base from a much bigger clone, this may be a read error. The V and J genes are TRBV7-2 and TRBJ2-1, with a possible D match to TRBD2 (6 bases). The V end lost 5 bases, the J end lost 8 bases, and 19 bases lay between the germline ends. Germline CDR1 and CDR2: SGHTA and FQGNSA. This CDR3 spans 15 amino acids. The CDR3 nucleotides are TGTGCCAGCAGCCAACAATGGGGACTCTCCGATGAGCAGTTCTTC. Amino acid sequence: CASSQQWGLSDEQFF.

In this sample, this clonotype turned up many times. The chain uses TRBV7-9 and TRBJ1-4; 8 bases are shared with TRBD1. This CDR3 is built from 14 residues. Trimming took 4 bases from V and 6 from J; bases not matched to a gene: 4. Germline CDR1 reads SEHNR; CDR2 reads FQNEAQ (reference sequence). DNA of the CDR3: TGTGCCAGCAGCTGGGGACAGGCCGATGAAAAACTGTTTTTT. Residues: CASSWGQADEKLFF.

This clonotype has ten or more counts. CDR3 bases: TGCGCCAGCAAACTTGACGGGGGGGCCGATGAGCAGTTCTTC. This gives the protein CASKLDGGADEQFF. This chain links TRBV5-1 with TRBJ2-1, with 8 bases lining up with TRBD2. The germline gives CDR1 SGHRS, CDR2 YFSETQ. Losses at the gene ends were 6 bases for V and 8 bases for J; bases not matched to a gene: 10. The CDR3 has 14 residues. Looking up the rest from reference TRBV5-1 and TRBJ2-1 gives the full variable domain: KAGVTQTPRYLIKTRGQQVTLSCSPISGHRSVSWYQQTPGQGLQFLFEYFSETQRNKGNFPGRFSGRQFSNSRSEMNVSTLELGDSALYLCASKLDGGADEQFFGPGTRLTVL.

This clonotype has at least ten counts. The rearrangement links TRBV15 to TRBJ1-1; maybe TRBD1 (6 bases). The germline V and J ends were trimmed by 2 bases and 3 bases, with 10 bases remaining between them. The CDR3 has 14 amino acids. Looked up from germline, CDR1 is LNHNV and CDR2 is YYDKDF (reference sequence). The CDR3 region has the DNA TGTGCCACCAGCAGAACCAGGGGATACACTGAAGCTTTCTTT. Translation: CATSRTRGYTEAFF.